This TCR beta chain was found in a study of T cells in women clearing cervical HPV infection. Findings and caveats of the study: CIN3+ cases had significantly higher TCR richness than controls; evenness did not differ.

As regards this clone: Its antigen is not known. The read terminates 3 residues before the CDR3 end, so the remaining end is supplied by the germline J gene.

Using immunoSEQ multiplex PCR, the repertoire was profiled, and TCRdb retains in-frame clones only, with some absent. The listing contains about 32,000 clones. The CDR3 runs to 14 residues. Germline V gene lookup returns CDR1 SGHVS and CDR2 FNYEAQ. What was sequenced was blood buffy coat. V usage is TRBV7-6 and J usage is TRBJ1-2; a possible D gene is TRBD1 (5 bases). The clonotype comes from a woman aged 18-69 years with a cervical HPV16 infection that either progressed to CIN3+ or cleared (not recorded which). The CDR3 here is CASSLRGFTDTYTF. The part of the CDR3 DNA that was read is TGTGCCAGCAGCTTAAGGGGCTTCACAGATACC.